These 2 T cell receptor beta chains were sequenced from one sample in a study of shared T cell receptors in the human thymus. TCRdb's copy holds only in-frame clones and misses some; the assay was immunoSEQ multiplex PCR. The sample has about 730,000 clones, approximately 85% seen once. These same data were also listed under a study on human thymus T cells.

Sequenced sample: thymocytes. These receptors came from a girl under three years old with a congenital heart defect.

This clone was observed a few times. J is TRBJ2-2 and V is TRBV7-7; 14 bases agree with TRBD2. Germline loops: CDR1 SSHAT, CDR2 FNYEAQ (reference sequence). V was pared by 5 bases and J by 1 base, with 9 bases of the junction left unmatched. CDR3 length: 19 residues. CDR3 sequence (DNA): TGTGCCAGCAGCCCTGCGACTAGCGGGGGGGCCTTGAACACCGGGGAGCTGTTTTTT. Translating it yields CASSPATSGGALNTGELFF.

The chain uses TRBV19 and TRBJ1-6; possibly TRBD1 for D (5 bases). The CDR3 loop spans 24 amino acids. Germline-derived CDR1 and CDR2 are LNHDA and SQIVND (reference sequence). The ends were cut back, 7 bases at V and 7 bases at J, with 44 bases in the middle. CDR3 DNA sequence: TGTGCCAGTACCACTGGGGCAGGGAAACTAGCGAGAACTAGGGAAGAGCGTTCAAATTCACCCCTCCACTTT. Amino acid sequence: CASTTGAGKLARTREERSNSPLHF.